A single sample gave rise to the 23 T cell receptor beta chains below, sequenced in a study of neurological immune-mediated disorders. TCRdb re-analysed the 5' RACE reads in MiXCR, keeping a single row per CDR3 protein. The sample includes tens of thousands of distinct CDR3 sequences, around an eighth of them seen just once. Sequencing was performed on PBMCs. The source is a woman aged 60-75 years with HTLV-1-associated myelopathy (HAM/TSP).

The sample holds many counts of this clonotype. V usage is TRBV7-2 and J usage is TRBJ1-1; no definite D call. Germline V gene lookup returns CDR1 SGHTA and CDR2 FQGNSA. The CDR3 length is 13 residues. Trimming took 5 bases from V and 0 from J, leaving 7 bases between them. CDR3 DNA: TGTGCCAGCAGCGCACAGCTGAACACTGAAGCTTTCTTT. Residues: CASSAQLNTEAFF.

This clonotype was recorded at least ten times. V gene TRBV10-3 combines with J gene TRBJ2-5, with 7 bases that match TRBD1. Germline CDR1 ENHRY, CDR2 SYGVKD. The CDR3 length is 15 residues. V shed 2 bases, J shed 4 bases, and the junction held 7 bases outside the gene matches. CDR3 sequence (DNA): TGTGCCATCAGTGAGGTATCAGGGGGTCGAGAGACCCAGTACTTC. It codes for CAISEVSGGRETQYF.

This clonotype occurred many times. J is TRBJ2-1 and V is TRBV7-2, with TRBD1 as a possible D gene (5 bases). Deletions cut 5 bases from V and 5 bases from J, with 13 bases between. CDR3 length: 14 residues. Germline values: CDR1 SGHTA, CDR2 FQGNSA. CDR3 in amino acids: CASSPQLGDNEQFF. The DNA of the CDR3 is TGTGCCAGCAGCCCCCAATTAGGGGACAATGAGCAGTTCTTC.

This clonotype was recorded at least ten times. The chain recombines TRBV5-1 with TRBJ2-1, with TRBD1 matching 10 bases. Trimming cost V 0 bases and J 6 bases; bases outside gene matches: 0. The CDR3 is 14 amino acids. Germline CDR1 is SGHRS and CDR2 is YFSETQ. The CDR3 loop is CASSLGQGANEQFF. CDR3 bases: TGCGCCAGCAGCTTGGGACAGGGGGCCAATGAGCAGTTCTTC. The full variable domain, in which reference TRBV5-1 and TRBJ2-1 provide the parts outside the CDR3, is KAGVTQTPRYLIKTRGQQVTLSCSPISGHRSVSWYQQTPGQGLQFLFEYFSETQRNKGNFPGRFSGRQFSNSRSEMNVSTLELGDSALYLCASSLGQGANEQFFGPGTRLTVL.

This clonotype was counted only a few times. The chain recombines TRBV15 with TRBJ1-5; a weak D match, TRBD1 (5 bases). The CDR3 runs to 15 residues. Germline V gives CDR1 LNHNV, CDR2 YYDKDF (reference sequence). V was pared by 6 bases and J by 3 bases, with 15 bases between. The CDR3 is CATSTTDTLNQPQHF. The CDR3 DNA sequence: TGTGCCACCAGTACGACAGATACTCTCAATCAGCCCCAGCATTTT.

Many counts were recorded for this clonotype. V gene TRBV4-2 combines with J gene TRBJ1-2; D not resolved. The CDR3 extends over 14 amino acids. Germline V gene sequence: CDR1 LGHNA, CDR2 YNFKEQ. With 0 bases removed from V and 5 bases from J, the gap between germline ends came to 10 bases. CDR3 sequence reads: CASSQDEGLYGYTF. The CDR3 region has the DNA TGTGCCAGCAGCCAAGATGAAGGCTTATATGGCTACACCTTC.

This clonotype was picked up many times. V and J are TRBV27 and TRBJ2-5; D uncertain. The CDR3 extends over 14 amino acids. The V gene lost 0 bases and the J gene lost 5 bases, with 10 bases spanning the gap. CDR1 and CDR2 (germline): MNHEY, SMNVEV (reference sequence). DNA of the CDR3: TGTGCCAGCAGTTTATCGTGGCTGTTGGAGACCCAGTACTTC. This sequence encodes CASSLSWLLETQYF.

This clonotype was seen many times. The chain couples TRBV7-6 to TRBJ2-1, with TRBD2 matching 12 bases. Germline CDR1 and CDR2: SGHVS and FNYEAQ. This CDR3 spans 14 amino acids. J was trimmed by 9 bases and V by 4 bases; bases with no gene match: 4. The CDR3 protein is CASSSSGGVGEQFF. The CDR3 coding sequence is TGTGCCAGCAGCTCTAGCGGGGGGGTGGGTGAGCAGTTCTTC. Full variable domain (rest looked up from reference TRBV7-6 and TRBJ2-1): GAGVSQSPRYKVTKRGQDVALRCDPISGHVSLYWYRQALGQGPEFLTYFNYEAQQDKSGLPNDRFSAERPEGSISTLTIQRTEQRDSAMYRCASSSSGGVGEQFFGPGTRLTVL.

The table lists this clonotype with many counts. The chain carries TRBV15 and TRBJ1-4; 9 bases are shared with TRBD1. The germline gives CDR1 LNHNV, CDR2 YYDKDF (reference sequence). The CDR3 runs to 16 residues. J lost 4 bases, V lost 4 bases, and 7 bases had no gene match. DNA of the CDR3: TGTGCCACCAGCACACACGGGACAGGGTTTAATGAAAAACTGTTTTTT. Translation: CATSTHGTGFNEKLFF.

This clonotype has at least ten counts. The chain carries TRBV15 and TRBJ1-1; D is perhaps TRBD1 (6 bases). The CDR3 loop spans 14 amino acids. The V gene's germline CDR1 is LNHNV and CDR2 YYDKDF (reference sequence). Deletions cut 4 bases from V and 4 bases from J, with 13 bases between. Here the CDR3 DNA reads TGTGCCACCAGCACGGCGGAGGGGGGCACTGAAGCTTTCTTT. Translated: CATSTAEGGTEAFF.

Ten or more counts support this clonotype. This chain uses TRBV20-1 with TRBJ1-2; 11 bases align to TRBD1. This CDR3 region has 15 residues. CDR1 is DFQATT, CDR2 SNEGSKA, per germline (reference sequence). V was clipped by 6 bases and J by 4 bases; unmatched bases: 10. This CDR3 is CSASDRGRRSYGYTF. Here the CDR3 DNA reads TGCAGTGCCTCGGACAGGGGGCGGCGGTCCTATGGCTACACCTTC.

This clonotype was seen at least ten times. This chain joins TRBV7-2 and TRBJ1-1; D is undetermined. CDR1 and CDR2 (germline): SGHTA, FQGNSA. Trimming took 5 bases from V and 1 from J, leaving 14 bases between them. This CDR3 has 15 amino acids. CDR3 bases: TGTGCCAGCAGCCCTCGTATATTGGCGAACACTGAAGCTTTCTTT. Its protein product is CASSPRILANTEAFF.

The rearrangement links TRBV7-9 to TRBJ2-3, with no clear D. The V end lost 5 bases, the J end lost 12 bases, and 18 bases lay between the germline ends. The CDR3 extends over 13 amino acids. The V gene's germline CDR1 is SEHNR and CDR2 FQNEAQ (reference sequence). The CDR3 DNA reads TGTGCCAGCAGCCCAAACCGGGCCCCAGGCCAGTATTTT. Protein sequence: CASSPNRAPGQYF.

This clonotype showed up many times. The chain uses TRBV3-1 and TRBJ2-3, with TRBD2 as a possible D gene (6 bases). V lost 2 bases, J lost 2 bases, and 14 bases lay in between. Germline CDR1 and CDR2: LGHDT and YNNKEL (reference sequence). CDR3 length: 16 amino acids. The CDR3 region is CASSQIGSGNTDTQYF. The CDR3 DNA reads TGTGCCAGCAGCCAAATCGGGAGCGGAAACACAGATACGCAGTATTTT.

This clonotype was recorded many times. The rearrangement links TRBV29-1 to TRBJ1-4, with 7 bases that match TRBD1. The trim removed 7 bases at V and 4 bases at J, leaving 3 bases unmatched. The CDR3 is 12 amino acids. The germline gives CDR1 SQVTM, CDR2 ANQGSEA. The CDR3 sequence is CSAGQRNEKLFF. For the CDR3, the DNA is TGCAGCGCGGGACAGCGTAATGAAAAACTGTTTTTT.

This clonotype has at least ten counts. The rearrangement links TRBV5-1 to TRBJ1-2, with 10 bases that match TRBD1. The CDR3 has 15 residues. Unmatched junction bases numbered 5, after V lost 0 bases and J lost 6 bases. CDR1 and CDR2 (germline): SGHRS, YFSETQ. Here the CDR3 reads CASSLEGQGLDGYTF. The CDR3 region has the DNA TGCGCCAGCAGCTTGGAGGGACAGGGGTTGGATGGCTACACCTTC. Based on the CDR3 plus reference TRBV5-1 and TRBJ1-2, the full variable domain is KAGVTQTPRYLIKTRGQQVTLSCSPISGHRSVSWYQQTPGQGLQFLFEYFSETQRNKGNFPGRFSGRQFSNSRSEMNVSTLELGDSALYLCASSLEGQGLDGYTFGSGTRLTVV.

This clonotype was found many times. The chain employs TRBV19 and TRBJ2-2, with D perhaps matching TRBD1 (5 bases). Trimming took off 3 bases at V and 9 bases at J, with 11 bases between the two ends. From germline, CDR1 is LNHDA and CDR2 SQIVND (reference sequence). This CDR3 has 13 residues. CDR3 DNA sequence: TGTGCCAGTAGTATTAGACAGACCTGGGAGCTGTTTTTT. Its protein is CASSIRQTWELFF.

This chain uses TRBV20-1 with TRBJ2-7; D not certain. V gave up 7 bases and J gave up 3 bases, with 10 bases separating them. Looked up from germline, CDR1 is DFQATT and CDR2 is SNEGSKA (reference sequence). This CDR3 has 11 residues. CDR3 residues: CSVARDYEQYF. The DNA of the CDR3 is TGCAGTGTTGCAAGAGACTACGAGCAGTACTTC.

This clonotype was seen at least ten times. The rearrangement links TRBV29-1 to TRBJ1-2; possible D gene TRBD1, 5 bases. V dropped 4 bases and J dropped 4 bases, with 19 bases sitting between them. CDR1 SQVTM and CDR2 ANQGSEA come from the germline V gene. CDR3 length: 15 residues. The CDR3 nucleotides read TGCAGCGTTGCACAGGTTCTTCACGGGGCCTATGGCTACACCTTC. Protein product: CSVAQVLHGAYGYTF.

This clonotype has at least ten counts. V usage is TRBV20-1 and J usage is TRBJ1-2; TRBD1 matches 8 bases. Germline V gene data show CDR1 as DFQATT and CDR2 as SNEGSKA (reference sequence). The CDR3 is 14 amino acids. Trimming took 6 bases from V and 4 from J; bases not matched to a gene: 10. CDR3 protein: CSAPNTGGGYGYTF. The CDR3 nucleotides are TGCAGTGCCCCGAATACAGGGGGAGGCTATGGCTACACCTTC.

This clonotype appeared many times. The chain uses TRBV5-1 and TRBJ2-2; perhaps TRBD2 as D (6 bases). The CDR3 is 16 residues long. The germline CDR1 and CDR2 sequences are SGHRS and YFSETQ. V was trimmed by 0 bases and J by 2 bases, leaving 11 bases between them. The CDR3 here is CASSLGWDSNTGELFF. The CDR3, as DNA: TGCGCCAGCAGCTTGGGATGGGACTCCAACACCGGGGAGCTGTTTTTT.

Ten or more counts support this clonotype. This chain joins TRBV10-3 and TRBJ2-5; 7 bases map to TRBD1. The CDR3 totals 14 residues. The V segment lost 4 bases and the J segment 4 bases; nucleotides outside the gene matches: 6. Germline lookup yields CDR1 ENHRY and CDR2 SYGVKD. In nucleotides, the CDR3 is TGTGCCATCAGTGCCGACAGGGAAATAGAGACCCAGTACTTC. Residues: CAISADREIETQYF.

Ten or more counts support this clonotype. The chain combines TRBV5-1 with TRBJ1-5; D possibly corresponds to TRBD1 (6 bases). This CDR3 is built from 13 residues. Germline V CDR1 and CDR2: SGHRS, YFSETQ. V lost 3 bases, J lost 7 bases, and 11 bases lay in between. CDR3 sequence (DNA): TGCGCCAGCAGCTGGTGGGGGCTGCAGCCCCAGCATTTT. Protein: CASSWWGLQPQHF. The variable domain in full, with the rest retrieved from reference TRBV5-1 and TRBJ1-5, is KAGVTQTPRYLIKTRGQQVTLSCSPISGHRSVSWYQQTPGQGLQFLFEYFSETQRNKGNFPGRFSGRQFSNSRSEMNVSTLELGDSALYLCASSWWGLQPQHFGDGTRLSIL.